These 12 T cell receptor beta chains share one sample of origin, sequenced in a study of blood T cells in healthy people across ages. Primed by a sample-barcoded 5' primer and a J-beta primer mix, a second PCR proceeded for about 7 to 11 cycles. MiXCR was run by TCRdb on the 5' RACE reads, yielding one entry per CDR3 protein. The sample holds about 700,000 distinct CDR3 sequences, about a third seen once. Material for sequencing was blood. The origin of the receptors is a woman aged 80 or over in good health.

The CDR3 DNA follows: TGTGCCAGCAGCTTCGGAGGGCGCACAGATACGCAGTATTTT. This encodes CASSFGGRTDTQYF. The V gene is TRBV7-9, the J gene TRBJ2-3; possible D gene TRBD2, 6 bases. Looked up from germline, CDR1 is SEHNR and CDR2 is FQNEAQ (reference sequence). The length of the CDR3 is 14 residues. Trimming removed 3 bases from V and 1 base from J, with 8 bases in between. The full variable domain, its missing parts supplied by reference TRBV7-9 and TRBJ2-3, is DTGVSQNPRHKITKRGQNVTFRCDPISEHNRLYWYRQTLGQGPEFLTYFQNEAQLEKSRLLSDRFSAERPKGSFSTLEIQRTEQGDSAMYLCASSFGGRTDTQYFGPGTRLTVL.

This clonotype came up many times. The J gene is TRBJ2-5, the V gene TRBV6-6; D is unresolved. V lost 8 bases, J lost 0 bases, and 4 bases lay in between. CDR1 is MNHNY, CDR2 SVGAGI, per germline (reference sequence). This CDR3 region has 11 residues. The CDR3 loop reads CASGYQETQYF. Written as DNA, the CDR3 is TGTGCCAGCGGATACCAAGAGACCCAGTACTTC.

The V and J genes are TRBV4-2 and TRBJ1-1, with 7 nucleotides matching TRBD1. V lost 1 base and J lost 1; bases outside the gene matches: 6. The CDR3 is 16 amino acids. Germline values: CDR1 LGHNA, CDR2 YNFKEQ. CDR3 amino acids: CASSQVGGTRNTEAFF. In DNA, the CDR3 is TGTGCCAGCAGCCAAGTAGGGGGCACTCGGAACACTGAAGCTTTCTTT.

This clonotype was observed at least ten times. The chain has TRBV30 and TRBJ2-5; 14 positions agree with TRBD2. CDR3 length: 14 amino acids. Germline V gives CDR1 GTSNPN, CDR2 SVGIG (reference sequence). The ends lost 7 bases at V and 6 bases at J; junction bases unmatched: 7. The CDR3 is CALGGTSGGKTQYF. DNA for the CDR3: TGTGCCTTGGGTGGGACTAGCGGGGGAAAGACCCAGTACTTC. Supplemented by reference TRBV30 and TRBJ2-5, the full variable domain reads SQTIHQWPATLVQPVGSPLSLECTVEGTSNPNLYWYRQAAGRGLQLLFYSVGIGQISSEVPQNLSASRPQDRQFILSSKKLLLSDSGFYLCALGGTSGGKTQYFGPGTRLLVL.

About this clonotype itself: This may arise from a read error, as a much more abundant clone is one base away. This rearrangement joins TRBV7-3 to TRBJ2-3, with 12 bases fitting TRBD2. J was trimmed by 6 bases and V by 2 bases; bases with no gene match: 9. The V gene's germline CDR1 is SGHTA and CDR2 FQGTGA. The CDR3 length is 17 residues. The CDR3 region is CASSLQPLAGGSDTQYF. CDR3 nucleotides: TGTGCCAGCAGCTTACAACCACTAGCGGGGGGATCTGATACGCAGTATTTT. Based on the CDR3 plus reference TRBV7-3 and TRBJ2-3, the full variable domain is GAGVSQTPSNKVTEKGKYVELRCDPISGHTALYWYRQSLGQGPEFLIYFQGTGAADDSGLPNDRFFAVRPEGSVSTLKIQRTERGDSAVYLCASSLQPLAGGSDTQYFGPGTRLTVL.

The sample holds many counts of this clonotype. The chain uses TRBV7-2 and TRBJ2-4; 8 positions agree with TRBD2. The length of the CDR3 is 14 residues. Trimming took 5 bases from V and 8 from J; bases not matched to a gene: 8. CDR1 SGHTA and CDR2 FQGNSA come from the germline V gene. CDR3 sequence: CASSPGGPDDIQYF. The DNA for the CDR3 is TGTGCCAGCAGCCCGGGGGGGCCGGATGACATTCAGTACTTC.

The chain recombines TRBV7-9 with TRBJ1-1; tentative D call: TRBD1 (6 bases). Deletions cut 3 bases from V and 7 bases from J, with 18 bases between. Germline CDR1 and CDR2: SEHNR and FQNEAQ (reference sequence). This CDR3 spans 15 amino acids. CDR3: CASSFRDGGRGEAFF. CDR3 nucleotides: TGTGCCAGCAGCTTCCGGGACGGGGGGCGCGGTGAAGCTTTCTTT.

Only a few counts were recorded for this clonotype. A read error may explain this, as a much larger clone is one base away. The genes are TRBV3-1 and TRBJ2-7, with D possibly TRBD2 on 6 matching bases. The CDR3 runs to 16 residues. The germline gives CDR1 LGHDT, CDR2 YNNKEL (reference sequence). CDR3 DNA sequence: TGTGCCGGCAGCCAAGGAGGGACTGCCAGTACCTACGAGCAGTACTTC. Its protein product is CAGSQGGTASTYEQYF.

In its sample, this clonotype was seen a few times. This may be a read error: a much more frequent sequence differs by one nucleotide. V and J are TRBV15 and TRBJ1-2; D might be TRBD1 (5 bases). Germline V gene lookup returns CDR1 LNHNV and CDR2 YYDKDF (reference sequence). V lost 5 bases and J 6 bases, leaving 10 bases between the germline ends. CDR3 size: 12 residues. The CDR3 bases are TGTGCCACCAGCGGAGCGACAGATGGCTACACCTTC. This encodes CATSGATDGYTF.

The rearrangement links TRBV28 to TRBJ2-3; no reliable D call. The V end was cut by 4 bases, the J end by 1 base, with 12 bases between. The CDR3 length is 15 residues. Germline CDR1 MDHEN, CDR2 SYDVKM. The CDR3 nucleotides are TGTGCCAGCAGTTCTTCCTTCCCCCGCACAGATACGCAGTATTTT. It codes for CASSSSFPRTDTQYF.

DNA of the CDR3: TGCAGTGCGTATCCCGGGACAGTGAACACTGAAGCTTTCTTT. This gives the protein CSAYPGTVNTEAFF. This chain uses TRBV20-1 with TRBJ1-1; 7 positions match TRBD1. Germline CDR1 and CDR2: DFQATT and SNEGSKA (reference sequence). Trimming took 6 bases from V and 0 from J; bases not matched to a gene: 7. CDR3 size: 14 residues.

As concerns this clonotype: The junction shows a germline mismatch at one end, possibly a read error. V usage is TRBV20-1 and J usage is TRBJ1-6; 7 bases align to TRBD1. The V gene's germline CDR1 is DFQATT and CDR2 SNEGSKA (reference sequence). The CDR3 has 16 residues. The CDR3 nucleotides are TGCAGTGCTAGAGAGGTGGAGGGGGCGAAAAATTCACCTCTCCACTTT. Its protein product is CSAREVEGAKNSPLHF.